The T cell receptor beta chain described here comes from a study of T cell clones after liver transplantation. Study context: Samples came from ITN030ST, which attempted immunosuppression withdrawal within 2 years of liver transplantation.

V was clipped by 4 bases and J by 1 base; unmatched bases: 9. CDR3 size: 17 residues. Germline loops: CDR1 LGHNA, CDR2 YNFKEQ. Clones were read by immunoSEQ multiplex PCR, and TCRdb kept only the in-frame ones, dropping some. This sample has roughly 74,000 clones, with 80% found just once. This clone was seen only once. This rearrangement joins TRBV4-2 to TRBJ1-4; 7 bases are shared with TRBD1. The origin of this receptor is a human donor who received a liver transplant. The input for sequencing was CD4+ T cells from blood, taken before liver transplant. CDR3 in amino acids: CASSLGGTDETNEKLFF. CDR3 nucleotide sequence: TGTGCCAGCAGCCTCGGCGGGACAGACGAAACTAATGAAAAACTGTTTTTT.